This is a list of T cell receptor beta chains from one sample in a study of T cell responses to AZD1222 COVID-19 vaccine. Method: immunoSEQ multiplex PCR; TCRdb's copy keeps in-frame clones and lacks some. Counted here are approximately 150,000 clones, around 90% occurring once; the ten biggest clones make up around 1.7%. The starting material was peripheral blood, obtained on day 0 of AZD1222 vaccination. The receptors come from an adult in good health. The CDR3 runs from the conserved cysteine through the conserved F or W. A D gene is named only where the DNA matches it firmly. Size is omitted from some rows. Given values are once, few, many or a class for expanded clones.

d_call: NA; j_call: TRBJ2-5; v_call: TRBV7-3; clone_size: few; cdr3_nt: TGTGCCAGCAGCTTAGGACCCGGCGAGACCCAGTACTTC; cdr3_aa: CASSLGPGETQYF
d_call: NA; j_call: TRBJ1-1; v_call: TRBV6-5; clone_size: NA; cdr3_nt: TGTGCCAGCAGTCTTTTATGGAACACTGAAGCTTTCTTT; cdr3_aa: CASSLLWNTEAFF
d_call: TRBD2; j_call: TRBJ2-7; v_call: TRBV5-1; clone_size: few; cdr3_nt: TGCGCCAGCAGCCGACTAGCGGGAGGGGTAGGAAACGAGCAGTACTTC; cdr3_aa: CASSRLAGGVGNEQYF
d_call: NA; j_call: TRBJ1-2; v_call: TRBV5-8; clone_size: NA; cdr3_nt: TGTGCCAGCAGCCCGGGTTTACCGACTAACTATGGCTACACCTTC; cdr3_aa: CASSPGLPTNYGYTF
d_call: TRBD1; j_call: TRBJ1-3; v_call: TRBV30; clone_size: NA; cdr3_nt: TGTGCCTGGAGTGTAAAGGGGGCGAAAACTGGAAACACCATATATTTT; cdr3_aa: CAWSVKGAKTGNTIYF
d_call: NA; j_call: TRBJ1-5; v_call: TRBV2; clone_size: NA; cdr3_nt: TGTGCCAGCAGTGAAAGGGTCGCGGGCAATCAGCCCCAGCATTTT; cdr3_aa: CASSERVAGNQPQHF
d_call: NA; j_call: TRBJ1-6; v_call: TRBV3-1/TRBV3-2; clone_size: NA; cdr3_nt: TGTGCCAGCAGCCAAGGGCCGCCGGGTTCACCCCTCCACTTT; cdr3_aa: CASSQGPPGSPLHF
d_call: TRBD1; j_call: TRBJ1-6; v_call: TRBV4-2; clone_size: NA; cdr3_nt: TGTGCCAGCAGCCTACAGGGGTGGGGTTCACCCCTCCACTTT; cdr3_aa: CASSLQGWGSPLHF
d_call: TRBD2; j_call: TRBJ2-7; v_call: TRBV7-2; clone_size: NA; cdr3_nt: TGTGCCAGCAGCCTACTGTGGACTAGCCCCTACGAGCAGTACTTC; cdr3_aa: CASSLLWTSPYEQYF
d_call: TRBD2; j_call: TRBJ2-7; v_call: TRBV19; clone_size: NA; cdr3_nt: TGTGCCAGTATGAAAAGGGCGGGAGGGCCAATCGAGCAGTACTTC; cdr3_aa: CASMKRAGGPIEQYF
d_call: NA; j_call: TRBJ1-3; v_call: TRBV3-1/TRBV3-2; clone_size: NA; cdr3_nt: TGTGCCAGCAGCCAATTAGTCACCCCCGGAAACACCATATATTTT; cdr3_aa: CASSQLVTPGNTIYF
d_call: NA; j_call: TRBJ1-2; v_call: TRBV28; clone_size: once; cdr3_nt: TGTGCCAGCAGTCTCGAGGACAGACCTAACTATGGCTACACCTTC; cdr3_aa: CASSLEDRPNYGYTF
d_call: NA; j_call: TRBJ2-7; v_call: TRBV2; clone_size: NA; cdr3_nt: TGTGCCAGCAGTGACAGAATGGAGTTCTACGAGCAGTACTTC; cdr3_aa: CASSDRMEFYEQYF
d_call: NA; j_call: TRBJ1-2; v_call: TRBV18; clone_size: NA; cdr3_nt: TGTGCCAGCTCACCCGAAATCGGGGCAGAATTTGATGGCTACACCTTC; cdr3_aa: CASSPEIGAEFDGYTF
d_call: NA; j_call: TRBJ2-4; v_call: TRBV11-2; clone_size: NA; cdr3_nt: TGTGCCAGCAGCTCCGGAAGCAAAAACATTCAGTACTTC; cdr3_aa: CASSSGSKNIQYF
d_call: NA; j_call: TRBJ2-3; v_call: TRBV10-1; clone_size: NA; cdr3_nt: TGCGCCAGCAGTGAGTCGACGGGGAAATACACAGATACGCAGTATTTT; cdr3_aa: CASSESTGKYTDTQYF
d_call: NA; j_call: TRBJ1-1; v_call: TRBV7-9; clone_size: NA; cdr3_nt: TGTGCCAGCAGCTTATTTGTTAATGAAGCTTTCTTT; cdr3_aa: CASSLFVNEAFF
d_call: TRBD1; j_call: TRBJ2-7; v_call: TRBV6-5; clone_size: NA; cdr3_nt: TGTGCCAGCAGTTTAGACAGGGGGATCTACGAGCAGTACTTC; cdr3_aa: CASSLDRGIYEQYF
d_call: TRBD1; j_call: TRBJ2-2; v_call: TRBV25-1; clone_size: once; cdr3_nt: TGTGCCAGCGGGACAGGGGGAACCGGGGAGCTGTTTTTT; cdr3_aa: CASGTGGTGELFF
d_call: NA; j_call: TRBJ2-2; v_call: TRBV5-1; clone_size: NA; cdr3_nt: TGCGCCAGCAGCGGGATGAGGGAGAGTGTCGGGGAGCTGTTTTTT; cdr3_aa: CASSGMRESVGELFF
d_call: NA; j_call: TRBJ1-5; v_call: TRBV4-1; clone_size: NA; cdr3_nt: TGCGCCAGCAGCCAAGTGGGTCGGGGTCTAGGGCAGCCCCAGCATTTT; cdr3_aa: CASSQVGRGLGQPQHF
d_call: NA; j_call: TRBJ1-4; v_call: TRBV5-1; clone_size: NA; cdr3_nt: TGCGCCAGCAGCTTGGGTGGCCAGTCAAATGAAAAACTGTTTTTT; cdr3_aa: CASSLGGQSNEKLFF
d_call: NA; j_call: TRBJ1-1; v_call: TRBV5-5; clone_size: NA; cdr3_nt: TGTGCCAGCAGCTTGGACAGGACCCTCGTAGCTTTCTTT; cdr3_aa: CASSLDRTLVAFF
d_call: NA; j_call: TRBJ2-1; v_call: TRBV18; clone_size: NA; cdr3_nt: TGTGCCAGCTCACCAACCACGGGGGGCTGGGAGCAGTTCTTC; cdr3_aa: CASSPTTGGWEQFF
d_call: TRBD1; j_call: TRBJ2-7; v_call: TRBV13; clone_size: NA; cdr3_nt: TGTGCCAGCAGCTTAGGAGGTGGTCCCGACAGGGTCCCCTACGAGCAGTACTTC; cdr3_aa: CASSLGGGPDRVPYEQYF
d_call: NA; j_call: TRBJ2-2; v_call: TRBV28; clone_size: NA; cdr3_nt: TGTGCCAGCAGTGCCACCGGGGAGCTGTTTTTT; cdr3_aa: CASSATGELFF
d_call: TRBD1; j_call: TRBJ2-4; v_call: TRBV24-1; clone_size: NA; cdr3_nt: TGTGCCACCAGTGATCCCGGGACAGGGGACAATAAAAACATTCAGTACTTC; cdr3_aa: CATSDPGTGDNKNIQYF
d_call: TRBD1; j_call: TRBJ1-5; v_call: TRBV6-5; clone_size: NA; cdr3_nt: TGTGCCAGCAGTTGGGACAGGGTCAGTCAGCCCCAGCATTTT; cdr3_aa: CASSWDRVSQPQHF
d_call: TRBD2; j_call: TRBJ2-1; v_call: TRBV7-3; clone_size: NA; cdr3_nt: TGTGCCAGCAGCCCTAGCGGGAGTGGCGAGCAGTTCTTC; cdr3_aa: CASSPSGSGEQFF